These 29 T cell receptor beta chains came from one sample sequenced in a study of blood T cells in healthy people across ages. Primers used in a second PCR of roughly 7 to 12 cycles were a sample-barcoded 5' primer and a J-beta primer mix. MiXCR, run by TCRdb on the 5' RACE reads, gives a single entry per CDR3 protein. The table shows over a million distinct CDR3 sequences, with around 40% occurring only once. Sequencing was performed on blood. These receptor sequences come from a woman between 18 and 29 years old in good health.

The chain carries TRBV4-1 and TRBJ2-3; no firm D call. The V gene lost 2 bases and the J gene lost 4 bases, with 10 bases spanning the gap. CDR3 size: 14 residues. CDR1 is MGHRA and CDR2 is YSYEKL in the germline V gene. The CDR3: CASSQLGRPDTQYF. The CDR3 nucleotides are TGCGCCAGCAGCCAACTCGGACGTCCAGATACGCAGTATTTT.

The rearrangement joins TRBV20-1 to TRBJ2-4; tentative D call: TRBD1 (5 bases). The DNA end lines up better with TRBJ2-7; the J call may be wrong. The CDR3 has 15 amino acids. Germline V gene data show CDR1 as DFQATT and CDR2 as SNEGSKA (reference sequence). The CDR3 DNA follows: TGCAGTGCTAGAGAGCAGGGTTTGGGATCCTACGAGCAGTACTTC. Its translation: CSAREQGLGSYEQYF.

The chain recombines TRBV30 with TRBJ1-2; no definite D call. CDR1 and CDR2 from the germline V gene are GTSNPN and SVGIG (reference sequence). V dropped 1 base and J dropped 4 bases, with 10 bases sitting between them. The length of the CDR3 is 13 residues. DNA for the CDR3: TGTGCCTGGAGTGCGGTCATAACCTATGGCTACACCTTC. Its protein is CAWSAVITYGYTF.

This clonotype was counted a few times. This chain uses TRBV5-5 with TRBJ2-3, with D possibly matching TRBD2 (6 bases). Trimming took 0 bases from V and 2 from J, leaving 13 bases between them. Germline CDR1 and CDR2: SGHKS and YYEKEE (reference sequence). The CDR3 runs to 16 residues. Here the CDR3 DNA reads TGTGCCAGCAGCTTGGCCCTAGCGACCTCCACAGATACGCAGTATTTT. It codes for CASSLALATSTDTQYF.

Concerning this clonotype itself: A single base separates this from a much larger clone, so it may be a read error. This rearrangement joins TRBV6-4 to TRBJ1-1; TRBD1 matches 7 bases. Losses at the gene ends were 6 bases for V and 0 bases for J; bases not matched to a gene: 4. Looked up from germline, CDR1 is MRHNA and CDR2 is SNTAGT. This CDR3 comprises 14 residues. Here the CDR3 reads CASRPDRLNTEAFF. The CDR3 DNA is TGTGCCAGCAGACCGGACAGGCTGAACACTGAAGCTTTCTTT.

The CDR3 DNA sequence: TGCAGTGCTCGCCCCCCAAGACAGAGCTCCTACGAGCAGTACTTC. This gives the protein CSARPPRQSSYEQYF. The V gene is TRBV20-1, the J gene TRBJ2-7, with a weak D call TRBD1 (5 bases). This CDR3 is built from 15 residues. Germline CDR1 and CDR2: DFQATT and SNEGSKA (reference sequence). V gave up 5 bases and J gave up 0 bases, with 17 bases separating them.

The J gene is TRBJ1-5, the V gene TRBV20-1; D not certain. The CDR3 covers 12 residues. The germline gives CDR1 DFQATT, CDR2 SNEGSKA (reference sequence). The V and J ends lost 3 bases and 2 bases respectively, with 5 bases between them. The DNA for the CDR3 is TGCAGTGCTAGTAAAGGCAATCAGCCCCAGCATTTT. Encoded protein: CSASKGNQPQHF.

The chain uses TRBV7-9 and TRBJ2-1, with D possibly matching TRBD1 (5 bases). In germline, CDR1 is SEHNR, CDR2 FQNEAQ (reference sequence). The CDR3 contains 14 residues. Trimming removed 4 bases at V and 3 bases at J, with 10 bases between. CDR3 loop: CASSSQDNYNEQFF. CDR3 DNA: TGTGCCAGCAGCTCGCAGGACAACTACAATGAGCAGTTCTTC. Full variable domain (rest looked up from reference TRBV7-9 and TRBJ2-1): DTGVSQNPRHKITKRGQNVTFRCDPISEHNRLYWYRQTLGQGPEFLTYFQNEAQLEKSRLLSDRFSAERPKGSFSTLEIQRTEQGDSAMYLCASSSQDNYNEQFFGPGTRLTVL.

The sample holds a few counts of this clonotype. V gene TRBV27 combines with J gene TRBJ1-4; D is ambiguous. The CDR3 runs 14 residues. Deletions cut 3 bases from V and 4 bases from J, with 9 bases between. Germline CDR1 reads MNHEY; CDR2 reads SMNVEV (reference sequence). CDR3 amino acids: CASSFGQDNEKLFF. As DNA, the CDR3 is TGTGCCAGCAGTTTCGGGCAGGATAATGAAAAACTGTTTTTT.

V is TRBV20-1 and J is TRBJ2-1, with TRBD2 identical over 12 bases. J gave up 6 bases and V 6 bases, and 6 bases lay outside the gene matches. Germline assignment: CDR1 DFQATT and CDR2 SNEGSKA (reference sequence). This CDR3 spans 14 amino acids. The CDR3 reads CSAALAGGPNEQFF. CDR3 nucleotides: TGCAGTGCAGCGCTAGCGGGGGGGCCCAATGAGCAGTTCTTC.

This clonotype was seen a handful of times. The V call is TRBV3-1, the J call TRBJ1-2; D is perhaps TRBD1 (5 bases). Trimming pared 4 bases from V and 5 bases from J, leaving 20 bases between. The CDR3 is 16 residues long. Germline V CDR1 and CDR2: LGHDT, YNNKEL (reference sequence). The CDR3 nucleotides are TGTGCCAGCAGCCGCAGGGTTGAAATCCCCGGATATGGCTACACCTTC. Translation gives CASSRRVEIPGYGYTF. The variable domain in full, completed from reference TRBV3-1 and TRBJ1-2, reads DTAVSQTPKYLVTQMGNDKSIKCEQNLGHDTMYWYKQDSKKFLKIMFSYNNKELIINETVPNRFSPKSPDKAHLNLHINSLELGDSAVYFCASSRRVEIPGYGYTFGSGTRLTVV.

This clonotype was picked up a small number of times. The chain is built from TRBV6-1 and TRBJ2-1, with D possibly matching TRBD2 (6 bases). The CDR3 runs to 17 residues. Trimming cost V 6 bases and J 3 bases, with 21 bases left between them. Per the germline V gene, CDR1 is MNHNS and CDR2 is SASEGT. The CDR3 spells CASRLLSRGRSYNEQFF. As DNA, the CDR3 is TGTGCCAGCAGACTCTTATCGCGGGGACGCAGCTACAATGAGCAGTTCTTC.

The chain joins TRBV12-3 or TRBV12-4 to TRBJ2-1, with D tentatively TRBD2 (6 bases). This CDR3 is 14 amino acids long. V was clipped by 4 bases and J by 6 bases, with 13 bases between them. The CDR3 loop is CASSSRDFFNEQFF. DNA for the CDR3: TGTGCCAGCAGTTCCCGGGACTTTTTCAATGAGCAGTTCTTC.

V usage is TRBV14 and J usage is TRBJ1-2, with D perhaps TRBD1 (5 bases). Germline CDR1 reads SGHDN; CDR2 reads FVKESK. The CDR3 is made up of 15 amino acids. The V and J ends lost 3 bases and 2 bases respectively, with 13 bases between them. CDR3 in DNA: TGTGCCAGCAGCCAGGGTTGGCAGGGCAACTATGGCTACACCTTC. Its translation is CASSQGWQGNYGYTF.

There are a few counts of this clonotype. The chain is built from TRBV12-3 or TRBV12-4 and TRBJ2-3; 9 nucleotides align to TRBD2. The J segment lost 4 bases and the V segment lost 2 bases, leaving 4 bases of the junction unmatched. The CDR3 totals 15 residues. In DNA, the CDR3 is TGTGCCAGCAGTTTAATGACTAGCGGCGCAGATACGCAGTATTTT. The encoded protein is CASSLMTSGADTQYF.

This clonotype has only a few counts. The J gene is TRBJ1-5, the V gene TRBV29-1, with unresolved D. The germline gives CDR1 SQVTM, CDR2 ANQGSEA. This CDR3 has 12 residues. The V end lost 4 bases, the J end lost 7 bases, and 11 bases lay between the germline ends. CDR3 nucleotide sequence: TGCAGCGTTGGAGAAGGGAGACAGCCCCAGCATTTT. It specifies CSVGEGRQPQHF. Using reference TRBV29-1 and TRBJ1-5 for the parts outside the CDR3, the full variable domain is SAVISQKPSRDICQRGTSLTIQCQVDSQVTMMFWYRQQPGQSLTLIATANQGSEATYESGFVIDKFPISRPNLTFSTLTVSNMSPEDSSIYLCSVGEGRQPQHFGDGTRLSIL.

This clonotype was seen a handful of times. This sequence joins TRBV20-1 and TRBJ1-2; D is undetermined. The CDR3 runs 12 residues. Germline CDR1 DFQATT, CDR2 SNEGSKA (reference sequence). The germline V and J ends were trimmed by 3 bases and 8 bases, with 13 bases remaining between them. Written as DNA, the CDR3 is TGCAGTGCTAGGAGGGTCCCAATAGGCTACACCTTC. Translating gives CSARRVPIGYTF.

This clonotype occurred many times. This chain joins TRBV20-1 and TRBJ2-1; TRBD2 aligns across 7 bases. Germline V gives CDR1 DFQATT, CDR2 SNEGSKA (reference sequence). CDR3 size: 16 residues. V dropped 0 bases and J dropped 0; count of bases not matched to a gene: 5. The chain's CDR3 is CSARDPGGSSYNEQFF. The DNA for the CDR3 is TGCAGTGCTAGAGATCCGGGCGGGAGCTCCTACAATGAGCAGTTCTTC.

This clonotype was seen more than once but under ten times. The chain recombines TRBV7-2 with TRBJ1-2, with no clear D. Trimming shortened V by 1 base and J by 2 bases, and 14 bases separated the two germline ends. Germline V gene lookup returns CDR1 SGHTA and CDR2 FQGNSA. The CDR3 is 16 residues long. CDR3 sequence: CASSLVGVGMNYGYTF. DNA of the CDR3: TGTGCCAGCAGCTTAGTAGGTGTGGGGATGAACTATGGCTACACCTTC.

Points on this clonotype: The junction shows a germline mismatch at one end, possibly a read error. The gene calls are TRBV7-6 and TRBJ2-2; 7 positions agree with TRBD2. This CDR3 spans 10 amino acids. Germline lookup yields CDR1 SGHVS and CDR2 FNYEAQ. The CDR3 bases are TGCGCCAGCGGGAACGGGGAGCTGTTTTTT. The encoded protein is CASGNGELFF.

The chain couples TRBV4-3 to TRBJ2-1; D perhaps matches TRBD1 (5 bases). Trimming left V 0 bases short and J 15 bases short, with 18 bases between. CDR3 length: 14 residues. Germline-derived CDR1 and CDR2 are LGHNA and YSLEER. CDR3 bases: TGCGCCAGCAGCCAAGATCCTGGGGCGTACGGTGGGTTCTTC. It yields the protein CASSQDPGAYGGFF.

The CDR3 loop is CASSLALGATGGETQYF. CDR3 nucleotide sequence: TGTGCCAGCAGCTTAGCTCTGGGCGCTACAGGGGGGGAGACCCAGTACTTC. The chain is built from TRBV7-2 and TRBJ2-5; TRBD1 matches 8 bases. Trimming removed 0 bases from V and 5 bases from J; junction bases left unmatched: 11. Germline CDR1 reads SGHTA; CDR2 reads FQGNSA. The CDR3 is made up of 17 amino acids.

The CDR3 is CASELGDTQYF. CDR3 in DNA: TGTGCCAGCGAGCTAGGGGATACGCAGTATTTT. The gene calls are TRBV2 and TRBJ2-3; D is unclear. This CDR3 spans 11 amino acids. Germline V CDR1 and CDR2: SNHLY, FYNNEI. V was cut by 8 bases and J by 6 bases, with 9 bases left in between.

The chain has TRBV5-5 and TRBJ1-4, with D possibly TRBD1 on 6 matching bases. The germline V and J ends were trimmed by 4 bases and 3 bases, with 13 bases remaining between them. Germline values: CDR1 SGHKS, CDR2 YYEKEE (reference sequence). The CDR3 is 15 amino acids. The CDR3 DNA is TGTGCCAGCAGCGCCCGCGGGGGGCCTAATGAAAAACTGTTTTTT. It codes for CASSARGGPNEKLFF.

This chain joins TRBV7-2 and TRBJ2-4; the D is unclear. Trimming stripped 2 bases from V and 0 bases from J, with 11 bases between. CDR3 size: 16 residues. Germline CDR1 reads SGHTA; CDR2 reads FQGNSA. CDR3 in amino acids: CASSLTGRPAKNIQYF. CDR3 bases: TGTGCCAGCAGCTTAACGGGTAGGCCAGCCAAAAACATTCAGTACTTC.

V and J are TRBV27 and TRBJ1-5; a weak D match, TRBD1 (6 bases). V shed 2 bases and J shed 5 bases, with 13 bases lying between them. This CDR3 is built from 15 residues. Germline V gene data show CDR1 as MNHEY and CDR2 as SMNVEV (reference sequence). CDR3 nucleotides: TGTGCCAGCAGTTTAGGGGGCCCGGGTGATCAGCCCCAGCATTTT. It yields the protein CASSLGGPGDQPQHF.

This clonotype was observed a handful of times. The chain carries TRBV27 and TRBJ1-2; 10 nucleotides agree with TRBD1. The CDR3 contains 14 residues. Losses at the gene ends were 5 bases for V and 6 bases for J; bases not matched to a gene: 6. Germline V CDR1 and CDR2: MNHEY, SMNVEV (reference sequence). CDR3 protein: CASSDRTGGDGYTF. CDR3 nucleotide sequence: TGTGCCAGCAGTGATAGGACAGGGGGTGATGGCTACACCTTC.

The table lists this clonotype with a few counts. The rearrangement links TRBV6-6 to TRBJ2-1; D call uncertain. Germline V gene data show CDR1 as MNHNY and CDR2 as SVGAGI (reference sequence). With 6 bases removed from V and 8 bases from J, the gap between germline ends came to 11 bases. The CDR3 consists of 12 residues. The CDR3 coding sequence is TGTGCCAGCAGGAGCAGGCAGGATGAGCAGTTCTTC. This translates into CASRSRQDEQFF.

This chain connects TRBV2 to TRBJ1-2; TRBD1 might be the D (6 bases). The V end was cut by 9 bases, the J end by 3 bases, with 26 bases between. CDR1 is SNHLY and CDR2 is FYNNEI in the germline V gene. The CDR3 covers 17 residues. The CDR3 region has the DNA TGTGCCAGTTCTGGCCTTTATCAGGGGAAGTTTCACTATGGCTACACCTTC. Translating it yields CASSGLYQGKFHYGYTF.